These 9 T cell receptor beta chains share one sample of origin, sequenced in a study of T-cell reconstitution after alpha-beta-depleted transplantation in children. Unique molecular identifiers featured in how the TCRbeta library was prepared. TCRdb independently ran MiXCR on the PCR reads; one entry per CDR3 protein. The repertoire holds approximately 99,000 distinct CDR3 sequences, approximately 6.9% seen once, with roughly 25% in the top ten. This material consisted of PBMCs, mostly from graft donor cells, taken 360 days after TCRalphabeta/CD19-depleted stem cell transplant. All receptors come from a male patient aged 2 to 9 who had a stem cell transplant for acute lymphoblastic leukemia, so the T cells may come from the graft donor.

CDR3 region: CASSLVSRWAFF. As DNA, the CDR3 is TGTGCCAGCAGCTTAGTAAGCAGGTGGGCGTTCTTC. The rearrangement links TRBV7-9 to TRBJ2-1, with unresolved D. The V and J ends lost 1 base and 15 bases respectively, with 13 bases between them. The CDR3 consists of 12 residues. Germline lookup yields CDR1 SEHNR and CDR2 FQNEAQ (reference sequence).

This clonotype occurred many times. The V call is TRBV6-2 or TRBV6-3, the J call TRBJ1-1; no reliable D call. The CDR3 spans 12 residues. Germline loops: CDR1 MNHEY, CDR2 SVGEGT. Deletions cut 5 bases from V and 0 bases from J, with 4 bases between. The CDR3 region has the DNA TGTGCCAGCAGTCAAATGAACACTGAAGCTTTCTTT. This gives the protein CASSQMNTEAFF.

This clonotype was recorded at least ten times. The rearrangement uses TRBV3-1 and TRBJ1-1; maybe TRBD1 (5 bases). The V gene lost 3 bases and the J gene lost 0 bases, with 11 bases spanning the gap. There are 15 residues in the CDR3. Germline CDR1 reads LGHDT; CDR2 reads YNNKEL (reference sequence). The CDR3 loop is CASSHFDSLNTEAFF. CDR3 in DNA: TGTGCCAGCAGCCACTTTGACAGCCTGAACACTGAAGCTTTCTTT. The full variable domain, completed using reference TRBV3-1 and TRBJ1-1, is DTAVSQTPKYLVTQMGNDKSIKCEQNLGHDTMYWYKQDSKKFLKIMFSYNNKELIINETVPNRFSPKSPDKAHLNLHINSLELGDSAVYFCASSHFDSLNTEAFFGQGTRLTVV.

This chain links TRBV4-3 with TRBJ2-7, with a tentative D call TRBD2 (5 bases). Trimming stripped 0 bases from V and 2 bases from J, with 17 bases between. CDR1 and CDR2 from the germline V gene are LGHNA and YSLEER. This CDR3 contains 17 residues. CDR3 sequence: CASSQDTRAAWAYEQYF. In DNA, the CDR3 is TGCGCCAGCAGCCAAGACACGAGGGCCGCCTGGGCCTACGAGCAGTACTTC.

This clonotype was seen many times. The chain couples TRBV2 to TRBJ2-3; TRBD2 is a possible D gene (5 bases). V shed 4 bases and J shed 5 bases, with 7 bases lying between them. Germline V gene sequence: CDR1 SNHLY, CDR2 FYNNEI. The length of the CDR3 is 12 residues. This CDR3 is CASSVEGDTQYF. The CDR3 nucleotides read TGTGCCAGCAGTGTAGAGGGAGATACGCAGTATTTT.

This chain connects TRBV28 to TRBJ1-4, with unresolved D. The CDR3 is made up of 14 amino acids. The V end lost 3 bases, the J end lost 8 bases, and 13 bases lay between the germline ends. Germline loops: CDR1 MDHEN, CDR2 SYDVKM. CDR3 region: CASSFPSRKEKLFF. The CDR3 nucleotides are TGTGCCAGCAGTTTCCCATCGAGGAAGGAAAAACTGTTTTTT.

This clonotype was recorded at least ten times. The chain carries TRBV6-2 or TRBV6-3 and TRBJ2-7; a possible D gene is TRBD2 (5 bases). The CDR3 consists of 12 residues. Germline CDR1 reads MNHEY; CDR2 reads SVGEGT. The germline V and J ends were trimmed by 3 bases and 4 bases, with 7 bases remaining between them. CDR3 DNA: TGTGCCAGCAGTTATACGGGGTACGAGCAGTACTTC. It specifies CASSYTGYEQYF.

The table lists this clonotype with many counts. CDR3 in DNA: TGTGCCAGCAGTCCTCCCAGGGTGGGCGGCTACACCTTC. This codes for CASSPPRVGGYTF. J is TRBJ1-2 and V is TRBV12-3 or TRBV12-4; weak D call: TRBD1 (5 bases). V lost 5 bases and J 8 bases, leaving 15 bases between the germline ends. This CDR3 has 13 residues.

The chain is built from TRBV6-5 and TRBJ2-7; 9 positions agree with TRBD2. This CDR3 contains 12 residues. The germline gives CDR1 MNHEY, CDR2 SVGAGI. Trimming cost V 11 bases and J 7 bases; bases outside gene matches: 9. The CDR3 is CASTGTSTEQYF. CDR3 DNA sequence: TGTGCCTCTACCGGGACTAGCACTGAGCAGTACTTC.